This T cell receptor beta chain is drawn from a study of T-cell reconstitution after alpha-beta-depleted transplantation in children. The ends were cut back, 5 bases at V and 2 bases at J, with 13 bases in the middle. The CDR3 contains 15 residues. Germline CDR1 and CDR2: SGHVS and FQNEAQ. Unique molecular identifiers were built into the TCRbeta library. From the PCR reads, TCRdb called clonotypes with MiXCR, one entry per CDR3 protein. The sample consists of around 200,000 distinct CDR3 sequences, about 6.8% of them appearing once. The sequencing used PBMCs from the stem cell graft donor, collected from the stem cell graft. The receptor was isolated from a human donor who donated a stem cell graft to a child with Wiskott-Aldrich syndrome. The rearrangement joins TRBV7-8 to TRBJ2-1, with D hard to call. As DNA, the CDR3 is TGTGCCAGCAGCCAACGGCCAGACACCTACAATGAGCAGTTCTTC. This codes for CASSQRPDTYNEQFF. Looking up the rest from reference TRBV7-8 and TRBJ2-1 gives the full variable domain: GAGVSQSPRYKVAKRGQDVALRCDPISGHVSLFWYQQALGQGPEFLTYFQNEAQLDKSGLPSDRFFAERPEGSVSTLKIQRTQQEDSAVYLCASSQRPDTYNEQFFGPGTRLTVL.